These 25 T cell receptor beta chains share one sample of origin, sequenced in a study of human versus mouse CDR3 diversity and MHC coevolution. Profiling relied on immunoSEQ multiplex PCR, and the TCRdb table lists in-frame clones only, not all of them. There are about 83,000 clones in the sample; roughly 90% occur only once, and 0.15% lies in the top ten. The source material was naive CD4+ T cells from blood. Indicated subset: CD45RO-negative CD62L-positive naive CD4 T cells. These receptors originate from a person aged 25 to 69 in good health.

J is TRBJ1-1 and V is TRBV2; TRBD1 aligns across 11 bases. CDR1 SNHLY and CDR2 FYNNEI come from the germline V gene. This CDR3 comprises 15 residues. V lost 4 bases, J lost 2 bases, and 3 bases stayed unmatched. CDR3 residues: CASSGDRGVNTEAFF. CDR3 in DNA: TGTGCCAGCAGTGGGGACAGGGGGGTAAACACTGAAGCTTTCTTT.

This rearrangement joins TRBV6-1 to TRBJ2-1, with D possibly matching TRBD1 (6 bases). Germline V CDR1 and CDR2: MNHNS, SASEGT. CDR3 length: 15 residues. The germline V and J ends were trimmed by 1 base and 4 bases, with 11 bases remaining between them. The CDR3 DNA follows: TGTGCCAGCAGTGAAGAGTGGACAGTATACAATGAGCAGTTCTTC. It encodes CASSEEWTVYNEQFF.

J is TRBJ1-3 and V is TRBV29-1; D not certain. The CDR3 is made up of 14 amino acids. Trimming cost V 1 base and J 0 bases, with 7 bases left between them. The germline gives CDR1 SQVTM, CDR2 ANQGSEA. The CDR3 coding sequence is TGCAGCGTTGAAGGGCAGAACTCTGGAAACACCATATATTTT. Translated, it gives CSVEGQNSGNTIYF.

This clone was counted a few times. The V gene is TRBV15, the J gene TRBJ2-3; 9 nucleotides agree with TRBD1. Germline V gene sequence: CDR1 LNHNV, CDR2 YYDKDF (reference sequence). V was pared by 5 bases and J by 5 bases, with 8 bases of the junction left unmatched. The CDR3 extends over 15 amino acids. The CDR3 reads CATSDDRGMGDTQYF. As DNA, the CDR3 is TGTGCCACCAGCGATGACAGGGGGATGGGAGATACGCAGTATTTT.

The chain combines TRBV7-6 with TRBJ2-2; D may be TRBD2 (7 bases). The V and J ends lost 1 base and 2 bases respectively, with 17 bases between them. The germline CDR1 and CDR2 sequences are SGHVS and FNYEAQ. This CDR3 contains 18 residues. The CDR3 here is CASSLEAAGALNTGELFF. The CDR3, as DNA: TGTGCCAGCAGCTTAGAGGCGGCGGGGGCCCTTAACACCGGGGAGCTGTTTTTT.

The chain is built from TRBV6-1 and TRBJ1-1; a weak D match, TRBD1 (6 bases). Looked up from germline, CDR1 is MNHNS and CDR2 is SASEGT. V was shortened by 2 bases and J by 6 bases, with 13 bases between the two germline ends. The CDR3 loop spans 14 amino acids. The CDR3 reads CASSENGGAAEAFF. Here the CDR3 DNA reads TGTGCCAGCAGTGAAAACGGGGGGGCCGCTGAAGCTTTCTTT.

J is TRBJ2-5 and V is TRBV5-1; 8 nucleotides align to TRBD1. The J call could be wrong; TRBJ2-7 is a better fit for the DNA end. Germline V gene data show CDR1 as SGHRS and CDR2 as YFSETQ. The CDR3 is made up of 14 amino acids. CDR3 protein: CASDLGTGKTEQYF. CDR3 in DNA: TGCGCCAGCGATTTAGGGACAGGAAAGACCGAGCAGTACTTC.

This chain links TRBV11-2 with TRBJ1-2; D unresolved. The germline gives CDR1 SGHAT, CDR2 FQNNGV. The CDR3 runs 13 residues. V lost 5 bases and J 4 bases, leaving 11 bases between the germline ends. CDR3 in amino acids: CASSPGNPYGYTF. In nucleotides, the CDR3 is TGTGCCAGCAGCCCGGGGAACCCCTATGGCTACACCTTC.

The chain carries TRBV30 and TRBJ1-6, with a weak D call TRBD1 (6 bases). The CDR3 has 15 residues. V was shortened by 1 base and J by 8 bases, with 15 bases between the two germline ends. Germline CDR1 GTSNPN, CDR2 SVGIG (reference sequence). The CDR3 reads CAWSGKDRHYSPLHF. For the CDR3, the DNA is TGTGCCTGGAGTGGTAAGGACAGACACTATTCACCCCTCCACTTT.

This clone was recorded a few times. The V and J genes are TRBV6-4 and TRBJ1-2; 10 bases align to TRBD1. The CDR3 extends over 16 amino acids. Germline CDR1 reads MRHNA; CDR2 reads SNTAGT. The ends lost 6 bases at V and 5 bases at J; junction bases unmatched: 12. CDR3 loop: CASSPEPPGQGYGYTF. For the CDR3, the DNA is TGTGCCAGCAGCCCCGAACCTCCGGGACAGGGGTATGGCTACACCTTC.

This clone was observed a few times. This chain links TRBV28 with TRBJ1-2; 11 nucleotides line up with TRBD1. This CDR3 is built from 14 residues. Germline V lookup: CDR1 MDHEN, CDR2 SYDVKM. Trimming cost V 2 bases and J 5 bases; bases outside gene matches: 1. CDR3: CASSLGDRGYGYTF. CDR3 bases: TGTGCCAGCAGTTTAGGGGACAGGGGGTATGGCTACACCTTC.

The chain links TRBV6-1 to TRBJ2-5; 7 positions agree with TRBD1. The germline V gene encodes CDR1 MNHNS and CDR2 SASEGT. V lost 5 bases, J lost 1 base, and 7 bases stayed unmatched. There are 15 residues in the CDR3. This CDR3 is CASSPMDRFQETQYF. CDR3 sequence (DNA): TGTGCCAGCAGTCCGATGGACAGGTTCCAAGAGACCCAGTACTTC.

The chain has TRBV5-1 and TRBJ2-7, with 10 nucleotides matching TRBD1. Trimming at V came to 4 bases and at J to 3 bases, leaving 7 bases not matched to a gene. Germline values: CDR1 SGHRS, CDR2 YFSETQ. The CDR3 is 15 residues long. The CDR3 nucleotides read TGCGCCAGCAGCATTGACAGGGGGCGAGACTACGAGCAGTACTTC. Amino acids: CASSIDRGRDYEQYF.

This chain uses TRBV30 with TRBJ2-7; D perhaps matches TRBD2 (7 bases). Germline CDR1 reads GTSNPN; CDR2 reads SVGIG (reference sequence). There are 12 residues in the CDR3. V was shortened by 3 bases and J by 6 bases, with 12 bases between the two germline ends. CDR3 DNA: TGTGCCTGGAGCCGGGGGGCGAGCGAGCAGTACTTC. This encodes CAWSRGASEQYF.

The chain combines TRBV7-9 with TRBJ1-2, with 7 nucleotides matching TRBD1. The CDR3 covers 16 residues. Germline V gene data show CDR1 as SEHNR and CDR2 as FQNEAQ (reference sequence). The J segment lost 8 bases and the V segment lost 5 bases, leaving 17 bases of the junction unmatched. CDR3 bases: TGTGCCAGCAGCCGAAACCCCTGGACAGGCCTCGGAGGCTACACCTTC. Its translation is CASSRNPWTGLGGYTF.

The chain uses TRBV5-4 and TRBJ1-6, with 7 nucleotides matching TRBD1. V lost 4 bases to trimming and J lost 9 bases; unmatched junction nucleotides: 10. Germline CDR1 SGHNT, CDR2 YYREEE (reference sequence). This CDR3 has 15 amino acids. Here the CDR3 DNA reads TGTGCCAGCAGCGATCAGACAGGGAACAGTTCACCCCTCCACTTT. This translates into CASSDQTGNSSPLHF.

V gene TRBV27 combines with J gene TRBJ1-5; TRBD1 agrees at 7 bases. The CDR3 runs to 15 residues. The V segment lost 5 bases and the J segment 3 bases; nucleotides outside the gene matches: 7. Germline V lookup: CDR1 MNHEY, CDR2 SMNVEV (reference sequence). CDR3 DNA sequence: TGTGCCAGCAGTCCGGGACAGAGGCCCAATCAGCCCCAGCATTTT. This encodes CASSPGQRPNQPQHF.

This rearrangement joins TRBV18 to TRBJ2-1, with a possible D match to TRBD1 (5 bases). The CDR3 is 13 residues long. Germline-derived CDR1 and CDR2 are KGHSH and LQKENI. Trimming pared 3 bases from V and 5 bases from J, leaving 8 bases between. Here the CDR3 reads CASSPLGDNEQFF. As DNA, the CDR3 is TGTGCCAGCTCACCTCTAGGGGACAATGAGCAGTTCTTC.

The chain uses TRBV5-4 and TRBJ1-2; TRBD1 matches 7 bases. Germline V CDR1 and CDR2: SGHNT, YYREEE (reference sequence). The CDR3 runs to 15 residues. V lost 2 bases to trimming and J lost 0 bases; unmatched junction nucleotides: 4. The CDR3 coding sequence is TGTGCCAGCAGCTTACAGGGGCTAGCTAACTATGGCTACACCTTC. Its protein product is CASSLQGLANYGYTF.

This chain links TRBV18 with TRBJ1-1; D is unresolved. This CDR3 has 14 residues. Germline V lookup: CDR1 KGHSH, CDR2 LQKENI. V was shortened by 6 bases and J by 1 base, with 12 bases between the two germline ends. The CDR3 region is CASSRRTPNTEAFF. The CDR3 DNA follows: TGTGCCAGCTCTAGGAGGACGCCGAACACTGAAGCTTTCTTT. The whole variable domain, filled in from reference TRBV18 and TRBJ1-1, reads NAGVMQNPRHLVRRRGQEARLRCSPMKGHSHVYWYRQLPEEGLKFMVYLQKENIIDESGMPKERFSAEFPKEGPSILRIQQVVRGDSAAYFCASSRRTPNTEAFFGQGTRLTVV.

The chain joins TRBV7-3 to TRBJ2-3; the D is unclear. V lost 1 base and J 0 bases, leaving 5 bases between the germline ends. The CDR3 length is 14 residues. Germline CDR1 reads SGHTA; CDR2 reads FQGTGA. CDR3 nucleotides: TGTGCCAGCAGCTTAAGTCCGAGCACAGATACGCAGTATTTT. This codes for CASSLSPSTDTQYF.

The rearrangement uses TRBV7-9 and TRBJ2-1, with 11 positions matching TRBD2. V shed 5 bases, J shed 4 bases, and the junction held 7 bases outside the gene matches. CDR3 size: 16 residues. The germline V gene has CDR1 SEHNR and CDR2 FQNEAQ (reference sequence). CDR3 nucleotides: TGTGCCAGCAGCCCCGGGACTAGCGGAAGATACAATGAGCAGTTCTTC. It is translated as CASSPGTSGRYNEQFF.

The sample holds one count of this clone. The CDR3 loop reads CASSSLFDSRETQYF. DNA of the CDR3: TGTGCCAGCAGTTCCCTCTTCGACAGTCGAGAGACCCAGTACTTC. The chain combines TRBV28 with TRBJ2-5; possibly TRBD1 for D (5 bases). The germline CDR1 and CDR2 sequences are MDHEN and SYDVKM. Trimming pared 4 bases from V and 4 bases from J, leaving 16 bases between. CDR3 length equals 15 residues.

The rearrangement joins TRBV1 to TRBJ2-1; the listed D gene, TRBD2, was not tested against the DNA. TRBV1 is tagged as a pseudogene. The CDR3 length is 19 residues. The chain's CDR3 is CTSSQVPLAGGPRTHEQFF. CDR3 nucleotide sequence: TGCACCAGCAGCCAAGTCCCCCTAGCGGGGGGGCCGCGAACTCATGAGCAGTTCTTC.

The rearrangement uses TRBV5-6 and TRBJ2-7; D might be TRBD2 (6 bases). Germline CDR1 SGHDT, CDR2 YYEEEE. The CDR3 totals 13 residues. Trimming took 0 bases from V and 6 from J, leaving 10 bases between them. The CDR3 reads CASSLELAGEQYF. The DNA of the CDR3 is TGTGCCAGCAGCTTGGAACTAGCTGGCGAGCAGTACTTC.